This T cell receptor beta chain was observed in a study of shared clonotypes between healthy human individuals. Here immunoSEQ multiplex PCR was the method, and the copy in TCRdb shows in-frame clones only, minus some. Seen here are 600,000 to 750,000 clones, about 78% observed once, and the top ten hold roughly 1.8%. Comments on this clone: Its antigen is undetermined.

This CDR3 is built from 15 residues. V lost 2 bases to trimming and J lost 4 bases, with 15 bases between them. The germline V gene has CDR1 SGHKS and CDR2 YYEKEE (reference sequence). Findings and caveats of the study: The four-donor shared clonotypes exceeded non-shared clonotypes in generation probability, with non-shared ones scoring lower.

The chain links TRBV5-5 to TRBJ1-2; tentatively, D is TRBD1 (6 bases). This receptor was identified in a woman in her 30s in good health. What was sequenced was memory CD4+ T cells sorted from blood. Indicated subset: CD45RA-negative fraction. The CDR3: CASSFEPQGIYGYTF. The CDR3 coding sequence is TGTGCCAGCAGCTTCGAACCACAGGGTATCTATGGCTACACCTTC.